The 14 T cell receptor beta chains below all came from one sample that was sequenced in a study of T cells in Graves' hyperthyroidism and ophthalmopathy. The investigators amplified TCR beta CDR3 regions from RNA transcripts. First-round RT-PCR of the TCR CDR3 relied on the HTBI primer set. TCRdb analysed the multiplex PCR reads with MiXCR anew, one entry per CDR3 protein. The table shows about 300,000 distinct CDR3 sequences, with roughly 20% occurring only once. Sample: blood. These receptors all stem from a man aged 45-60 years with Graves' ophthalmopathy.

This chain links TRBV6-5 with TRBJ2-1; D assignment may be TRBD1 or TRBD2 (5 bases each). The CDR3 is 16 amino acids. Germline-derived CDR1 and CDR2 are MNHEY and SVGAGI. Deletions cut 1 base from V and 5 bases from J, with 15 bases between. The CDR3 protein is CASSYLPGPPHNEQFF. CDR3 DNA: TGTGCCAGCAGTTACTTACCGGGACCCCCACACAATGAGCAGTTCTTC.

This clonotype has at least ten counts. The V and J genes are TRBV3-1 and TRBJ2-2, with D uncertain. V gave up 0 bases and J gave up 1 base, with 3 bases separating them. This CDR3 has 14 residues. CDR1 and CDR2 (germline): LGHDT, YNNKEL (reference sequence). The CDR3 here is CASSQEGNTGELFF. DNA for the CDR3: TGTGCCAGCAGCCAAGAGGGGAACACCGGGGAGCTGTTTTTT. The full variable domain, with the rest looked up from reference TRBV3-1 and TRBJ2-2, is DTAVSQTPKYLVTQMGNDKSIKCEQNLGHDTMYWYKQDSKKFLKIMFSYNNKELIINETVPNRFSPKSPDKAHLNLHINSLELGDSAVYFCASSQEGNTGELFFGEGSRLTVL.

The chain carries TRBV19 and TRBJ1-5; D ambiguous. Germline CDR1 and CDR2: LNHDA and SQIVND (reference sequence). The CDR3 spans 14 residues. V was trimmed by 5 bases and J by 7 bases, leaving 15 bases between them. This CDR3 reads CASSPQDGIQPQHF. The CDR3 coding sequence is TGTGCCAGTAGTCCCCAAGATGGGATCCAGCCCCAGCATTTT.

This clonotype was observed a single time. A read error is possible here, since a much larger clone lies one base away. Written as DNA, the CDR3 is TGTGCCAGCAGCTCAGGTGCACTAGCGGGAGCCTACAATGAGCAGTTCTTC. This encodes CASSSGALAGAYNEQFF. This sequence joins TRBV7-2 and TRBJ2-1; 11 bases match TRBD2. Germline CDR1 is SGHTA and CDR2 is FQGNSA. The CDR3 has 17 residues. With V trimmed by 4 bases and J by 2 bases, 7 bases remained unmatched.

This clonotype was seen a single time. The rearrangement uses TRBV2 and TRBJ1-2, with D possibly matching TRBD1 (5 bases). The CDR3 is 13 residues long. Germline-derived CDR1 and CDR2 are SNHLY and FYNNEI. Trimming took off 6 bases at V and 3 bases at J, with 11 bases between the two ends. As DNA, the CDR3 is TGTGCCAGCAGGAGGGACGGCGACTATGGCTACACCTTC. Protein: CASRRDGDYGYTF.

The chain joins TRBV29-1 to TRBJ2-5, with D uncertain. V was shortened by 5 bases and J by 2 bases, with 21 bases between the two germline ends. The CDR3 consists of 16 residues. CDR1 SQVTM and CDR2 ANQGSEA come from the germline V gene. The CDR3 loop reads CSVHLLVAAIQETQYF. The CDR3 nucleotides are TGCAGCGTTCATCTCCTTGTGGCGGCGATTCAAGAGACCCAGTACTTC. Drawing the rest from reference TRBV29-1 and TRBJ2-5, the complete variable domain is SAVISQKPSRDICQRGTSLTIQCQVDSQVTMMFWYRQQPGQSLTLIATANQGSEATYESGFVIDKFPISRPNLTFSTLTVSNMSPEDSSIYLCSVHLLVAAIQETQYFGPGTRLLVL.

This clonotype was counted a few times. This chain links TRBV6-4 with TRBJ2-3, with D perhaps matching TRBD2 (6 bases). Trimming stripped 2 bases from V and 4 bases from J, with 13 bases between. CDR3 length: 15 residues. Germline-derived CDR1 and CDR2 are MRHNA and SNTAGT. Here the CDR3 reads CASSDETGAPDTQYF. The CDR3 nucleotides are TGTGCCAGCAGTGACGAGACGGGAGCCCCAGATACGCAGTATTTT.

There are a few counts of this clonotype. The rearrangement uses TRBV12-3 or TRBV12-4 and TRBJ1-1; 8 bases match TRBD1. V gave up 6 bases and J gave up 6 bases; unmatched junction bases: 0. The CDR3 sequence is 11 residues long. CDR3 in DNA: TGTGCCAGCAGGACAGGGGCTGAAGCTTTCTTT. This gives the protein CASRTGAEAFF.

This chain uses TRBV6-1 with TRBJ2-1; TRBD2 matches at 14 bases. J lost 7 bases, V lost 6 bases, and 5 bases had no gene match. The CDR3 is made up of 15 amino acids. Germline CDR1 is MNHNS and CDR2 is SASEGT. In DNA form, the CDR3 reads TGTGCCAGCAGCCGGGGACTAGCGGGAGTAAATGAGCAGTTCTTC. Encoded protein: CASSRGLAGVNEQFF.

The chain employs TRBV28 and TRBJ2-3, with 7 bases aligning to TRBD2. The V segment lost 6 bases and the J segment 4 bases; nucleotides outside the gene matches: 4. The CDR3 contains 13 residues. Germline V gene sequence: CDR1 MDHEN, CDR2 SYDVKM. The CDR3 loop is CASSRGSSDTQYF. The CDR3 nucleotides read TGTGCCAGCAGCCGCGGGAGCTCAGATACGCAGTATTTT.

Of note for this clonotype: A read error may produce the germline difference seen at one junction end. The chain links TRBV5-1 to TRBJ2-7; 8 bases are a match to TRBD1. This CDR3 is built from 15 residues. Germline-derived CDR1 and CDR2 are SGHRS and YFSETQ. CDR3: CASFPGTGYSYKQYF. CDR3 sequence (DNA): TGCGCCAGCTTCCCGGGGACAGGCTACTCCTACAAGCAGTACTTC.

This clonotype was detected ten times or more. Here the CDR3 reads CASSPVGRRGVDETKNIQYF. The CDR3 region has the DNA TGTGCCAGCAGCCCAGTCGGTCGCAGGGGCGTGGATGAAACCAAAAACATTCAGTACTTC. The chain joins TRBV11-2 to TRBJ2-4, with D perhaps TRBD1 (6 bases). V lost 5 bases to trimming and J lost 2 bases, with 28 bases between them. The CDR3 spans 20 residues. Germline V gene sequence: CDR1 SGHAT, CDR2 FQNNGV.

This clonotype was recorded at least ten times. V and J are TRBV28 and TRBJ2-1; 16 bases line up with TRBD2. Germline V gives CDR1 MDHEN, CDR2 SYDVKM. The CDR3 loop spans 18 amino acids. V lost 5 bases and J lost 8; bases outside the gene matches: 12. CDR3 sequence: CASSRSGLAGGGRDEQFF. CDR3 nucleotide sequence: TGTGCCAGCAGTCGCTCGGGACTAGCGGGAGGGGGGAGGGATGAGCAGTTCTTC.

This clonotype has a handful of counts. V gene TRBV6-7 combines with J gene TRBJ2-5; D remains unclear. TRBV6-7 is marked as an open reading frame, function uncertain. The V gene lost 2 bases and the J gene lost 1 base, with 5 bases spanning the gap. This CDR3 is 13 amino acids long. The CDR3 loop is CASSYGAQETQYF. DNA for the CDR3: TGTGCCAGCAGTTACGGCGCCCAAGAGACCCAGTACTTC.